The 29 T cell receptor beta chains listed next were all sequenced from one sample in a study of cytomegalovirus exposure and HLA in healthy donors. The PCR had 60 Vbeta and 13 Jbeta primers. The table came from immunoSEQ multiplex PCR; TCRdb's copy has only in-frame clones and leaves some out. The data show about 150,000 clones, almost 85% seen once. Sequenced: PBMCs. These receptors came from a girl between 10 and 17 years old in good health and CMV-seropositive.

V is TRBV7-9 and J is TRBJ2-1, with TRBD2 as a possible D gene (7 bases). Per the germline V gene, CDR1 is SEHNR and CDR2 is FQNEAQ (reference sequence). The V gene lost 5 bases and the J gene lost 3 bases, with 17 bases spanning the gap. CDR3 length: 16 amino acids. The CDR3, as DNA: TGTGCCAGCAGCCCTACCGCGGGGGCCCGCTACAATGAGCAGTTCTTC. This sequence encodes CASSPTAGARYNEQFF.

The V and J genes are TRBV4-1 and TRBJ1-1, with D hard to call. The CDR3 covers 13 residues. Trimming pared 3 bases from V and 4 bases from J, leaving 9 bases between. CDR1 is MGHRA and CDR2 is YSYEKL in the germline V gene. CDR3 nucleotides: TGCGCCAGCAGCCACCCCTTGAGCACTGAAGCTTTCTTT. This encodes CASSHPLSTEAFF.

The gene calls are TRBV7-9 and TRBJ1-2; 9 positions agree with TRBD1. Germline V CDR1 and CDR2: SEHNR, FQNEAQ (reference sequence). The V segment lost 5 bases and the J segment 8 bases; nucleotides outside the gene matches: 6. The CDR3 loop spans 13 amino acids. CDR3 sequence reads: CASSADRGRGYTF. The CDR3 DNA follows: TGTGCCAGCAGCGCGGACAGGGGAAGGGGCTACACCTTC.

V gene TRBV6-5 combines with J gene TRBJ1-5; tentatively, D is TRBD1 (5 bases). This CDR3 has 14 amino acids. Germline CDR1 and CDR2: MNHEY and SVGAGI. Between the trimmed V and J ends, which lost 4 bases and 5 bases, there was a span of 12 bases. The CDR3 sequence: CASSWASGDQPQHF. The CDR3 DNA sequence: TGTGCCAGCAGTTGGGCCTCGGGGGATCAGCCCCAGCATTTT.

The rearrangement uses TRBV5-1 and TRBJ2-3, with 7 bases lining up with TRBD1. The junction had 3 bases not matched to a gene; V was cut back by 0 bases and J by 5 bases. There are 14 residues in the CDR3. Germline V lookup: CDR1 SGHRS, CDR2 YFSETQ. The CDR3 DNA follows: TGCGCCAGCAGCTTGGGAAACAGGGGAGATACGCAGTATTTT. Its protein is CASSLGNRGDTQYF.

The V and J genes are TRBV7-2 and TRBJ2-2; 12 bases map to TRBD2. The CDR3 runs to 19 residues. The V gene's germline CDR1 is SGHTA and CDR2 FQGNSA. The junction had 13 bases not matched to a gene; V was cut back by 5 bases and J by 3 bases. The CDR3 DNA sequence: TGTGCCAGCAGCGTCGGGCCCCGGACTAGCGGGGATCACACCGGGGAGCTGTTTTTT. Residues: CASSVGPRTSGDHTGELFF.

The rearrangement links TRBV30 to TRBJ2-5; 13 bases agree with TRBD2. J gave up 7 bases and V 5 bases, and 1 base lay outside the gene matches. Germline loops: CDR1 GTSNPN, CDR2 SVGIG (reference sequence). CDR3 length equals 12 residues. As DNA, the CDR3 is TGTGCCTGGCGACTAGCGGGGGGGACCCAGTACTTC. Protein sequence: CAWRLAGGTQYF.

The chain uses TRBV7-9 and TRBJ1-6, with D perhaps TRBD1 (6 bases). The CDR3 runs to 14 residues. Germline assignment: CDR1 SEHNR and CDR2 FQNEAQ (reference sequence). V lost 1 base and J lost 6, with 7 bases in between. The CDR3 region is CASSLGTANSPLHF. CDR3 in DNA: TGTGCCAGCAGCTTAGGGACAGCTAATTCACCCCTCCACTTT.

The V and J genes are TRBV6-4 and TRBJ2-1; TRBD2 matches at 12 bases. The CDR3 has 17 amino acids. Germline values: CDR1 MRHNA, CDR2 SNTAGT. The V segment lost 0 bases and the J segment 9 bases; nucleotides outside the gene matches: 9. In DNA form, the CDR3 reads TGTGCCAGCAGTGACTCGATTCTAGCGGGGGGGCCAAGTGAGCAGTTCTTC. Translation gives CASSDSILAGGPSEQFF.

The chain joins TRBV5-6 to TRBJ1-1; no reliable D call. V lost 1 base and J lost 6, with 4 bases in between. Germline CDR1 is SGHDT and CDR2 is YYEEEE. CDR3 length: 11 residues. The CDR3 DNA follows: TGTGCCAGCAGCTTGACAGCTGAAGCTTTCTTT. Amino acids: CASSLTAEAFF.

The rearrangement uses TRBV4-1 and TRBJ2-7; D may be TRBD1 (5 bases). The CDR3 covers 18 residues. V lost 0 bases to trimming and J lost 0 bases, with 18 bases between them. CDR1 MGHRA and CDR2 YSYEKL come from the germline V gene. CDR3 in DNA: TGCGCCAGCAGCCAAGATCAAGGGGTGCAGGGCAGCTCCTACGAGCAGTACTTC. Translated, it gives CASSQDQGVQGSSYEQYF.

This chain links TRBV6-4 with TRBJ1-2, with 10 bases that match TRBD1. The CDR3 spans 15 residues. CDR1 is MRHNA and CDR2 is SNTAGT in the germline V gene. V gave up 3 bases and J gave up 3 bases; unmatched junction bases: 4. The CDR3 spells CASSDRGQGDYGYTF. For the CDR3, the DNA is TGTGCCAGCAGTGATCGCGGACAGGGGGACTATGGCTACACCTTC.

V is TRBV6-6 and J is TRBJ2-7; 9 bases map to TRBD1. The V and J ends lost 4 bases and 2 bases, in that order; junction bases with no gene match: 6. Germline loops: CDR1 MNHNY, CDR2 SVGAGI (reference sequence). CDR3 length: 15 residues. The CDR3 loop reads CASSSFGDRAYEQYF. The DNA for the CDR3 is TGTGCCAGCAGTTCCTTCGGGGACAGGGCCTACGAGCAGTACTTC.

The V call is TRBV4-1, the J call TRBJ2-1; 12 nucleotides match TRBD2. V shed 0 bases, J shed 5 bases, and the junction held 11 bases outside the gene matches. The germline V gene has CDR1 MGHRA and CDR2 YSYEKL. The CDR3 sequence is 19 residues long. The CDR3 DNA is TGCGCCAGCAGCCAAGATCAAGGACTAGCGGGAAAACTTAACAATGAGCAGTTCTTC. This sequence encodes CASSQDQGLAGKLNNEQFF.

The chain has TRBV9 and TRBJ1-4; TRBD1 is a possible D gene (6 bases). V lost 5 bases to trimming and J lost 6 bases, with 11 bases between them. This CDR3 comprises 13 residues. The germline CDR1 and CDR2 sequences are SGDLS and YYNGEE. The DNA for the CDR3 is TGTGCCAGCAGTTCGGGGGGGCATGAAAAACTGTTTTTT. It translates to CASSSGGHEKLFF.

V gene TRBV2 combines with J gene TRBJ1-6; D is uncertain. The CDR3 totals 14 residues. Per germline, CDR1 SNHLY and CDR2 FYNNEI. Trimming removed 4 bases from V and 5 bases from J, with 9 bases in between. In nucleotides, the CDR3 is TGTGCCAGCAGTGCGGCGCGGGATAATTCACCCCTCCACTTT. Amino acids: CASSAARDNSPLHF.

Written as DNA, the CDR3 is TGTGCCAGCAGTGACGGGGGGGGAAGGGTACCTGAAGCTTTCTTT. This encodes CASSDGGGRVPEAFF. This chain connects TRBV6-1 to TRBJ1-1; D may be TRBD1 (5 bases). Per the germline V gene, CDR1 is MNHNS and CDR2 is SASEGT. The CDR3 extends over 15 amino acids. The V end lost 3 bases, the J end lost 6 bases, and 17 bases lay between the germline ends.

The CDR3 is CASSEGIAGEKETQYF. For the CDR3, the DNA is TGCGCCAGCAGTGAGGGGATAGCGGGGGAGAAAGAGACCCAGTACTTC. This chain connects TRBV10-1 to TRBJ2-5; 9 bases fit TRBD2. From germline, CDR1 is WNHNN and CDR2 SYGVQD (reference sequence). V lost 2 bases to trimming and J lost 3 bases; unmatched junction nucleotides: 7. The CDR3 length is 16 residues.

This clone was counted a single time. The V gene is TRBV10-3, the J gene TRBJ2-2; 14 bases are shared with TRBD2. The CDR3 covers 15 residues. CDR1 is ENHRY and CDR2 is SYGVKD in the germline V gene. J was trimmed by 5 bases and V by 6 bases; bases with no gene match: 2. The DNA of the CDR3 is TGTGCCATCAGCGGGACTAGCGGGGGAACCGGGGAGCTGTTTTTT. The encoded protein is CAISGTSGGTGELFF.

The chain links TRBV7-2 to TRBJ1-1; TRBD1 might be the D (6 bases). This CDR3 contains 12 residues. Trimming removed 5 bases at V and 8 bases at J, with 12 bases between. Looked up from germline, CDR1 is SGHTA and CDR2 is FQGNSA. The CDR3 sequence: CASSVGRGEAFF. The CDR3 DNA reads TGTGCCAGCAGCGTAGGCAGGGGAGAAGCTTTCTTT.

This clone is a singleton in its sample. The chain employs TRBV30 and TRBJ1-2; TRBD1 is a possible D gene (6 bases). The V and J ends lost 3 bases and 8 bases respectively, with 19 bases between them. From germline, CDR1 is GTSNPN and CDR2 SVGIG (reference sequence). The CDR3 covers 14 residues. CDR3: CAWREQGWVKGYTF. In nucleotides, the CDR3 is TGTGCCTGGAGGGAACAGGGATGGGTAAAAGGCTACACCTTC. The whole variable domain, remainder taken from reference TRBV30 and TRBJ1-2, is SQTIHQWPATLVQPVGSPLSLECTVEGTSNPNLYWYRQAAGRGLQLLFYSVGIGQISSEVPQNLSASRPQDRQFILSSKKLLLSDSGFYLCAWREQGWVKGYTFGSGTRLTVV.

The chain uses TRBV30 and TRBJ1-3, with D uncertain. Trimming shortened V by 7 bases and J by 5 bases, and 15 bases separated the two germline ends. The CDR3 has 13 residues. Germline-derived CDR1 and CDR2 are GTSNPN and SVGIG (reference sequence). CDR3 region: CALSRVVRNTIYF. Written as DNA, the CDR3 is TGTGCCTTGTCCCGAGTAGTTAGAAACACCATATATTTT.

The CDR3 is CASSANQGNNEKLFF. As DNA, the CDR3 is TGTGCCAGCAGCGCCAACCAGGGGAATAATGAAAAACTGTTTTTT. J is TRBJ1-4 and V is TRBV7-9; D is perhaps TRBD1 (6 bases). Between the trimmed V and J ends, which lost 5 bases and 4 bases, there was a span of 14 bases. CDR3 length: 15 residues. The germline V gene encodes CDR1 SEHNR and CDR2 FQNEAQ (reference sequence).

This sequence joins TRBV18 and TRBJ1-2, with D maybe TRBD1 (5 bases). Trimming cost V 3 bases and J 1 base, with 9 bases left between them. The CDR3 sequence is 14 residues long. Germline lookup yields CDR1 KGHSH and CDR2 LQKENI. This CDR3 is CASSPRRDNYGYTF. The CDR3 bases are TGTGCCAGCTCACCGCGCAGGGATAACTATGGCTACACCTTC.

This clone has at least ten counts. The chain has TRBV5-1 and TRBJ2-2; 16 nucleotides agree with TRBD2. Unmatched junction bases numbered 6, after V lost 4 bases and J lost 3 bases. The CDR3 loop spans 18 amino acids. From germline, CDR1 is SGHRS and CDR2 YFSETQ. The DNA of the CDR3 is TGCGCCAGCAGCACGGGACTAGCGGGGGGGCCGGACACCGGGGAGCTGTTTTTT. It is translated as CASSTGLAGGPDTGELFF.

This clone has just one count. This chain connects TRBV5-6 to TRBJ2-7; 11 nucleotides agree with TRBD2. CDR1 and CDR2 from the germline V gene are SGHDT and YYEEEE. The CDR3 covers 14 residues. Germline trimming cut 4 bases from V and 2 bases from J; bases unmatched to any gene: 2. The CDR3: CASSNSGGAYEQYF. The CDR3 coding sequence is TGTGCCAGCAGCAATAGCGGGGGGGCCTACGAGCAGTACTTC.

V usage is TRBV9 and J usage is TRBJ2-7; 9 nucleotides line up with TRBD2. V lost 0 bases, J lost 5 bases, and 6 bases stayed unmatched. Looked up from germline, CDR1 is SGDLS and CDR2 is YYNGEE. CDR3 size: 15 residues. The CDR3 spells CASSVDGTSRNEQYF. CDR3 in DNA: TGTGCCAGCAGCGTAGACGGGACTAGCCGGAACGAGCAGTACTTC.

The rearrangement links TRBV21-1 to TRBJ2-5; TRBD2 is the table's D call and was not checked against the DNA. TRBV21-1 is described as a pseudogene. The CDR3 has 13 amino acids. The CDR3 spells CASRRRRQETQYF. DNA for the CDR3: TGTGCCAGCAGGAGACGGAGACAAGAGACCCAGTACTTC.

This CDR3 is CASSWGTSYGDEQYF. The CDR3 coding sequence is TGCGCCAGCAGCTGGGGGACTAGTTACGGGGACGAGCAGTACTTC. The chain has TRBV5-1 and TRBJ2-7; 8 positions agree with TRBD2. V shed 3 bases and J 5 bases; nucleotides not matched to a gene: 10. The germline V gene encodes CDR1 SGHRS and CDR2 YFSETQ. The CDR3 has 15 residues.